This is a list of T cell receptor beta chains from one sample in a study of cytomegalovirus exposure and HLA in healthy donors. The method was immunoSEQ multiplex PCR; TCRdb's version includes in-frame clones alone and lacks a portion of them. This sample has around 110,000 clones, with 79% found just once. The material sequenced was PBMCs. The receptors stem from a woman younger than 35 in good health and CMV-seropositive. Both conserved end residues are trimmed from each CDR3. D genes are given only for firm matches.

D	V	J	CDR3
NA	TRBV9	TRBJ1-1	ASSVGGGMNTEAF
TRBD1	TRBV7-8	TRBJ1-1	GSSLDRGPRPGTEAF
TRBD2	TRBV11-3	TRBJ2-1	DSSLETSRSVGNEQF
TRBD2	TRBV2	TRBJ2-4	ASSARLAGGDIQY
NA	TRBV23-1	TRBJ2-5	ASSQSVEGPQETQY
TRBD2	TRBV7-2	TRBJ2-7	ASSSRRTSGRVSSYEQY
NA	TRBV2	TRBJ2-2	ASREGLGRTGELF
TRBD2	TRBV4-1	TRBJ2-1	ASSYRGSGDNEQF
TRBD1	TRBV4-2	TRBJ1-2	ASSQRTGSYT
TRBD2	TRBV5-1	TRBJ2-5	ASSLGPSGRAQETQY
NA	TRBV2	TRBJ2-7	ASRQGMTYEQY
NA	TRBV18	TRBJ1-2	ASSPTDSIYGYT
NA	TRBV5-4	TRBJ1-1	ASSLAGMNTEAF
NA	TRBV7-8	TRBJ1-2	ASSSPNSWNYGYT
TRBD2	TRBV5-1	TRBJ2-3	ASSMQRERTDTQY
NA	TRBV6-6	TRBJ2-7	ATALIVSGEQY
NA	TRBV9	TRBJ2-5	ASSSPLGGQETQY
TRBD1	TRBV5-1	TRBJ1-1	ASSLTGAYTEAF
NA	TRBV4-1	TRBJ2-3	ASSQDRWLAQGTQY
TRBD2	TRBV6-6	TRBJ2-5	ASSPGTTQETQY
NA	TRBV5-6	TRBJ2-7	ASRSGVGNIYEQY
TRBD2	TRBV29-1	TRBJ2-1	SVEEGLAFNEQF
NA	TRBV19	TRBJ1-3	ASSRAQALSGNTIY
NA	TRBV5-1	TRBJ1-2	ASSLSGNYGYT
NA	TRBV30	TRBJ2-1	AWSVRGFAGKTYNEQF
TRBD2	TRBV7-9	TRBJ2-3	ASSQESLAASDTQY
NA	TRBV4-1	TRBJ1-1	ASSHGGMAEAF
NA	TRBV28	TRBJ2-2	ASSSGERVTGELF
TRBD2	TRBV5-1	TRBJ2-1	ASSRIGTTSYNEQF